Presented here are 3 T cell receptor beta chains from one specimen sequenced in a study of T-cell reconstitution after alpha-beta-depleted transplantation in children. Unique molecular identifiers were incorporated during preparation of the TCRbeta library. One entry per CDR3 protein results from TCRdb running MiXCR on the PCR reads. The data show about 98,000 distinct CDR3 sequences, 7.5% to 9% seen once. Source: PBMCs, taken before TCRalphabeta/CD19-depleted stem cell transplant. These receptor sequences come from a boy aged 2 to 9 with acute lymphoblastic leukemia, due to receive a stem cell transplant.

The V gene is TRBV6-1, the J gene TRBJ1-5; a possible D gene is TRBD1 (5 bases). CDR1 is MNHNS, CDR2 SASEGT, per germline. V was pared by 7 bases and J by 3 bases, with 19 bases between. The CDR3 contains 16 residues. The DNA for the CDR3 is TGTGCCAGCATCTGGACGGGCAGGGTCTCCAATCAGCCCCAGCATTTT. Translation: CASIWTGRVSNQPQHF.

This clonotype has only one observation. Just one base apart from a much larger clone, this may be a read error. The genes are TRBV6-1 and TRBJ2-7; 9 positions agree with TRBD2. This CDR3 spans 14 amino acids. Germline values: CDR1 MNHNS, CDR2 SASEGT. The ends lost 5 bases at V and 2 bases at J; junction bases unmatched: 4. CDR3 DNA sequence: TGTGCCAGCAGTCTAGCGGGGTGGACCTACGAGCAGTACTTC. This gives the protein CASSLAGWTYEQYF.

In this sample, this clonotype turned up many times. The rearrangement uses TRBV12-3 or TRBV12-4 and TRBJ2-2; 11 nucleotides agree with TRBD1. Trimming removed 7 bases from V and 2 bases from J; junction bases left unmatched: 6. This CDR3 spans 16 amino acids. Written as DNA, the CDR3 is TGTGCCAGCACTCCGGACAGGGGGCGCAACACCGGGGAGCTGTTTTTT. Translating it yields CASTPDRGRNTGELFF.